The TCR beta chain under discussion was sequenced for a study of blood T cell repertoires in COVID-19. Study-level information: Sites across the United States, Italy and Spain contributed samples from acute and convalescent COVID-19.

The CDR3 has 15 amino acids. V lost 5 bases, J lost 4 bases, and 9 bases stayed unmatched. Germline loops: CDR1 SGHTA, CDR2 FQGNSA. This clone was counted a few times. Per the authors' pipeline: From reference gene primer amplification, estimates of nucleated cell counts were derived. The data were produced by immunoSEQ multiplex PCR, yet TCRdb's version contains in-frame clones alone and is incomplete. The DNA gave D and trimming, while V, J and clone size come from that table. The sample shows about 140,000 clones, around 82% of them seen only once. This chain links TRBV7-2 with TRBJ2-3; 7 bases are shared with TRBD2. This clonotype originated in a human donor in a cohort sampled during active COVID-19. Sequencing was carried out using peripheral blood. The CDR3 loop is CASSQKAGRADTQYF. The CDR3 nucleotides are TGTGCCAGCAGCCAGAAAGCGGGGAGAGCAGATACGCAGTATTTT. Based on the CDR3 plus reference TRBV7-2 and TRBJ2-3, the full variable domain is GAGVSQSPSNKVTEKGKDVELRCDPISGHTALYWYRQSLGQGLEFLIYFQGNSAPDKSGLPSDRFSAERTGGSVSTLTIQRTQQEDSAVYLCASSQKAGRADTQYFGPGTRLTVL.